This T cell receptor beta chain was sequenced for a study of CD8 T cells in ankylosing spondylitis. MiXCR was run by TCRdb on the 5' RACE reads, yielding one entry per CDR3 protein. In the table there are around 300,000 distinct CDR3 sequences, 11% of which are singletons. This clonotype has at least ten counts. The TCR was taken from a female donor with ankylosing spondylitis or in good health (not recorded which). The specimen was blood, either unsorted or a sorted T cell fraction (not recorded which).

The CDR3 spells CASSLTRQGGEQFF. CDR3 nucleotides: TGTGCCAGCAGTTTAACGAGGCAGGGAGGTGAGCAGTTCTTC. The rearrangement links TRBV12-3 or TRBV12-4 to TRBJ2-1; D is possibly TRBD2 (6 bases). This CDR3 is built from 14 residues. V was trimmed by 2 bases and J by 9 bases, leaving 14 bases between them.